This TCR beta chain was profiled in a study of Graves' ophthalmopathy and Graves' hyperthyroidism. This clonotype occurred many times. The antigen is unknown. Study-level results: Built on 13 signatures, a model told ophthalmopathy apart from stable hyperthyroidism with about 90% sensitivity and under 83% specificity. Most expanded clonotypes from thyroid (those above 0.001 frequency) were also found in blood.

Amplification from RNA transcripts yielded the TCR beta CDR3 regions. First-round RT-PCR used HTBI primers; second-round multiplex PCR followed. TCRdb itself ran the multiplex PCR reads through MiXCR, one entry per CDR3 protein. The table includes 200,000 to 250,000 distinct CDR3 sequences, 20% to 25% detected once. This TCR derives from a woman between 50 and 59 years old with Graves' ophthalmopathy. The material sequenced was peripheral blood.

CDR3 loop: CARGGVNTGELFF. The CDR3, as DNA: TGTGCCCGGGGGGGGGTAAACACCGGGGAGCTGTTTTTT. The rearrangement links TRBV30 to TRBJ2-2; the match to TRBD2 covers 8 bases. Losses at the gene ends were 8 bases for V and 2 bases for J; bases not matched to a gene: 4. Germline-derived CDR1 and CDR2 are GTSNPN and SVGIG (reference sequence). This CDR3 region has 13 residues.